The following is a TCR beta chain sequence with its context. One end of the junction is discordant with germline, which a read error may explain. The source of the sample is a study of shared clonotypes between healthy human individuals. The method was immunoSEQ multiplex PCR; TCRdb's version includes in-frame clones alone and lacks a portion of them. The table has a few million clones, 85% to 95% seen once. Germline CDR1 reads MNHEY; CDR2 reads SMNVEV (reference sequence). The CDR3 extends over 15 amino acids. The clonotype comes from a young man in good health. Some clones in this sample may be carry-over from other donors' samples. This chain uses TRBV27 with TRBJ2-1, with D perhaps TRBD2 (6 bases). The sample was naive CD4+ T cells from PBMCs. Subset defined: CD45RA+ positively selected. The CDR3 DNA reads as TGTGCCAGCAACACCATCCGGGACTCCAACAATGAGCAGTTCTTC. Translating gives CASNTIRDSNNEQFF.